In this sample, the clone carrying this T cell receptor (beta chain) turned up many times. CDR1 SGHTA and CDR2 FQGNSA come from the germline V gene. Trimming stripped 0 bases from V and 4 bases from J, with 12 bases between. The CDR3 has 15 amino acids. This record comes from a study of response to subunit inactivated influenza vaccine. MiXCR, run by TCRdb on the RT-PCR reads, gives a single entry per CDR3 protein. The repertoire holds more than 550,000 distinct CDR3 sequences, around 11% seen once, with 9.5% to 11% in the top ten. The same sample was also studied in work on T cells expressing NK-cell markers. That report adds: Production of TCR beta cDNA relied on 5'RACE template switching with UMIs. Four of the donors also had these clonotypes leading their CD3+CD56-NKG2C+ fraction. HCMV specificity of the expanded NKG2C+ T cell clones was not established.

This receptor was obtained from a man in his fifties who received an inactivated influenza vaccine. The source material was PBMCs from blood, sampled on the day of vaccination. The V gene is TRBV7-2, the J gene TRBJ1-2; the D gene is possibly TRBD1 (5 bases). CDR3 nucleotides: TGTGCCAGCAGCTTAGCGCGACAGTACGGCTATGGCTACACCTTC. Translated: CASSLARQYGYGYTF. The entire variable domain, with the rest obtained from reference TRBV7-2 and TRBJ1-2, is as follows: GAGVSQSPSNKVTEKGKDVELRCDPISGHTALYWYRQSLGQGLEFLIYFQGNSAPDKSGLPSDRFSAERTGGSVSTLTIQRTQQEDSAVYLCASSLARQYGYGYTFGSGTRLTVV.